This T cell receptor (beta chain) was documented in a study of regulatory T cells in long-lasting Graves disease. Across the study: The study counted Graves' disease as persistent given over 5 years of antithyroid drugs and positive TSH receptor antibodies.

To make TCR beta libraries, researchers used iRepertoire HTBI primers and Arm-PCR of CDR3 regions. TCRdb analysed the multiplex PCR reads with MiXCR anew, one entry per CDR3 protein. The sample lists 400,000 to 500,000 distinct CDR3 sequences, 20% to 25% occurring once. The time point: persistent/refractory GD, antithyroid drugs over 5 years with positive TRAb. PBMCs provided the RNA from which the TCR library was made. A volume of nine milliliters of peripheral blood was collected in EDTA tubes. The CDR3 has 14 amino acids. Trimming cost V 1 base and J 5 bases, with 6 bases left between them. The germline V gene encodes CDR1 SGHTA and CDR2 FQGTGA.

The chain couples TRBV7-3 to TRBJ1-6; possible D gene TRBD1, 6 bases. The source was peripheral blood mononuclear cells (PBMCs), collected when the disease was refractory, from a patient treated with antithyroid drugs. The sequence came from a female donor with Graves disease. Here the CDR3 reads CASSLKGDNSPLHF. CDR3 in DNA: TGTGCCAGCAGCTTAAAGGGGGATAATTCACCCCTCCACTTT.